Below are 2 T cell receptor beta chains sequenced from a single sample in a study of graft-versus-host responses after intestinal transplantation. These receptors' antigens are unknown. The repertoire was sequenced with immunoSEQ multiplex PCR; TCRdb's copy has only in-frame clones and lacks some. The sample consists of approximately 88,000 clones, approximately 94% of them appearing once. The specimen comprised unstimulated CD4+ T cells sorted from spleen or lymph node cells, sampled before transplant. The source is a human donor who was the organ donor for an intestinal transplant.

This clone was counted between two and nine times. The chain has TRBV27 and TRBJ1-5; D unresolved. V was shortened by 2 bases and J by 5 bases, with 7 bases between the two germline ends. This CDR3 contains 13 residues. The germline V gene encodes CDR1 MNHEY and CDR2 SMNVEV (reference sequence). In DNA form, the CDR3 reads TGTGCCAGCAGTTTAGTGTGGGATCAGCCCCAGCATTTT. Protein sequence: CASSLVWDQPQHF.

The V and J genes are TRBV7-2 and TRBJ2-2; D is unclear. Trimming took off 5 bases at V and 2 bases at J, with 12 bases between the two ends. Germline V lookup: CDR1 SGHTA, CDR2 FQGNSA. The CDR3 contains 15 residues. CDR3 sequence: CASSPTRTNTGELFF. The CDR3 region has the DNA TGTGCCAGCAGCCCGACAAGAACTAACACCGGGGAGCTGTTTTTT.